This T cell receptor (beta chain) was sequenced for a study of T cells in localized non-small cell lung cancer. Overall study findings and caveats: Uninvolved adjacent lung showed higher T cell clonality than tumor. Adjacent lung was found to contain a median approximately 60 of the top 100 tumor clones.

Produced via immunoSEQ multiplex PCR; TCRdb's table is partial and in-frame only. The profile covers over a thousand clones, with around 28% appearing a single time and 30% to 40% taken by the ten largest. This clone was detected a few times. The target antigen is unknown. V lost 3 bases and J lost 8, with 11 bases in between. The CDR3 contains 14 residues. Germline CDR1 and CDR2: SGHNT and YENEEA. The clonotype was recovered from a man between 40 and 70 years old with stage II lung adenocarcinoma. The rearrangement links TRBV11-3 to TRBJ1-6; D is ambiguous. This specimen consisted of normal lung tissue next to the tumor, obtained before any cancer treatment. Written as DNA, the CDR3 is TGTGCCAGCAGCTTGGAACAGAGGGATTCACCCCTCCACTTT. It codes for CASSLEQRDSPLHF. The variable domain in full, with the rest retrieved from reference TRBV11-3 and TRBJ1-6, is EAGVVQSPRYKIIEKKQPVAFWCNPISGHNTLYWYLQNLGQGPELLIRYENEEAVDDSQLPKDRFSAERLKGVDSTLKIQPAELGDSAVYLCASSLEQRDSPLHFGNGTRLTVT.